One sample yielded the 22 T cell receptor beta chains listed below, sequenced in a study of blood T cell repertoires in COVID-19. The table came from immunoSEQ multiplex PCR; TCRdb's copy has only in-frame clones and leaves some out. Here the sample spans about 380,000 clones, around 90% being singletons. The sequenced material came from peripheral blood. These receptors originate from a man aged 40-49 years with acute or convalescent COVID-19.

The chain recombines TRBV29-1 with TRBJ2-1; 7 bases align to TRBD1. Germline V CDR1 and CDR2: SQVTM, ANQGSEA. The V segment lost 1 base and the J segment 6 bases; nucleotides outside the gene matches: 3. The CDR3 contains 13 residues. The CDR3 spells CSVEGRTGNEQFF. The CDR3, as DNA: TGCAGCGTTGAAGGGAGGACAGGCAATGAGCAGTTCTTC.

V is TRBV3-1 (or the pseudogene TRBV3-2) and J is TRBJ1-2; possible D gene TRBD1, 6 bases. V was clipped by 1 base and J by 7 bases, with 22 bases between them. This CDR3 region has 17 residues. Germline CDR1 and CDR2: LGHDT and YNNKEL (reference sequence). The CDR3 DNA sequence: TGTGCCAGCAGCCAAGCCTTATCCTACAGGGTTTCGGGTGGCTACACCTTC. Amino acids: CASSQALSYRVSGGYTF.

Written as DNA, the CDR3 is TGTGCCAGTAGTATGAGGATGGGGGACAGCCATCACAATGAGCAGTTCTTC. Residues: CASSMRMGDSHHNEQFF. The chain combines TRBV19 with TRBJ2-1; 7 positions agree with TRBD1. V dropped 3 bases and J dropped 5; count of bases not matched to a gene: 13. The CDR3 extends over 17 amino acids. Per germline, CDR1 LNHDA and CDR2 SQIVND (reference sequence).

This clone was seen a single time. The V gene is TRBV7-2, the J gene TRBJ2-7, with 15 bases that match TRBD2. Germline trimming cut 5 bases from V and 4 bases from J; bases unmatched to any gene: 6. Germline-derived CDR1 and CDR2 are SGHTA and FQGNSA. This CDR3 contains 16 residues. CDR3 in DNA: TGTGCCAGCAGCGACGGACTAGCGGGGGGGCGGTACGAGCAGTACTTC. It encodes CASSDGLAGGRYEQYF.

This clone was counted once. The V gene is TRBV4-2, the J gene TRBJ2-2; TRBD2 matches at 9 bases. J was trimmed by 4 bases and V by 1 base; bases with no gene match: 4. CDR3 size: 16 residues. The germline V gene encodes CDR1 LGHNA and CDR2 YNFKEQ. The CDR3 spells CASSQVPSGATGELFF. CDR3 coding DNA: TGTGCCAGCAGCCAAGTACCTAGCGGGGCCACCGGGGAGCTGTTTTTT.

The chain carries TRBV10-3 and TRBJ2-7, with 9 bases that match TRBD1. V lost 9 bases and J lost 5; bases outside the gene matches: 8. The germline V gene has CDR1 ENHRY and CDR2 SYGVKD. The CDR3 is 13 residues long. DNA of the CDR3: TGTGCCATTCTACCGGGACAGGGCAACGAGCAGTACTTC. Translating gives CAILPGQGNEQYF.

The V gene is TRBV5-4, the J gene TRBJ1-2, with TRBD1 identical over 10 bases. In germline, CDR1 is SGHNT, CDR2 YYREEE (reference sequence). This CDR3 comprises 13 residues. V shed 4 bases and J 8 bases; nucleotides not matched to a gene: 5. CDR3 DNA: TGTGCCAGCAGCCTCGGGACAGGGGCCGGCTACACCTTC. Protein: CASSLGTGAGYTF.

The genes are TRBV28 and TRBJ1-1; TRBD1 is a possible D gene (5 bases). The CDR3 is made up of 15 amino acids. Germline CDR1 is MDHEN and CDR2 is SYDVKM. With 6 bases removed from V and 3 bases from J, the gap between germline ends came to 17 bases. CDR3 nucleotide sequence: TGTGCCAGCAGCCCGTTCATGGGGGGGGACACTGAAGCTTTCTTT. Its translation: CASSPFMGGDTEAFF.

The V gene is TRBV7-9, the J gene TRBJ2-1; 14 bases fit TRBD2. The V and J ends lost 5 bases and 7 bases, in that order; junction bases with no gene match: 13. Germline V gene lookup returns CDR1 SEHNR and CDR2 FQNEAQ (reference sequence). This CDR3 has 18 residues. Written as DNA, the CDR3 is TGTGCCAGCAGCCCCTACCCTCGACTAGCGGGAGGGCGAAATGAGCAGTTCTTC. It is translated as CASSPYPRLAGGRNEQFF.

The rearrangement links TRBV6-6 to TRBJ1-5, with 8 bases lining up with TRBD1. This CDR3 region has 15 residues. J lost 1 base, V lost 7 bases, and 6 bases had no gene match. From germline, CDR1 is MNHNY and CDR2 SVGAGI (reference sequence). DNA of the CDR3: TGTGCCAGCAACCGGAGACAGGGGAGCAATCAGCCCCAGCATTTT. Its protein is CASNRRQGSNQPQHF.

V usage is TRBV19 and J usage is TRBJ1-2, with D possibly being TRBD1 (6 bases). Germline assignment: CDR1 LNHDA and CDR2 SQIVND (reference sequence). The germline V and J ends were trimmed by 4 bases and 5 bases, with 17 bases remaining between them. The CDR3 length is 15 residues. The CDR3 sequence: CASSRNRDIGYGYTF. The CDR3 nucleotides are TGTGCCAGTAGTAGGAACCGGGACATAGGGTATGGCTACACCTTC.

The gene calls are TRBV28 and TRBJ1-1; 7 nucleotides line up with TRBD1. CDR1 is MDHEN and CDR2 is SYDVKM in the germline V gene. This CDR3 contains 15 residues. V shed 4 bases, J shed 4 bases, and the junction held 9 bases outside the gene matches. DNA of the CDR3: TGTGCCAGCAGTTCTCAAAGGCAGGGGGGCACTGAAGCTTTCTTT. This codes for CASSSQRQGGTEAFF.

This clone was detected only once. V is TRBV4-3 and J is TRBJ2-7; 7 bases map to TRBD1. The CDR3 sequence is 14 residues long. Germline CDR1 reads LGHNA; CDR2 reads YSLEER. Trimming at V came to 3 bases and at J to 1 base, leaving 3 bases not matched to a gene. The CDR3 nucleotides read TGCGCCAGCAGCCATGAACAGGGGTCCTACGAGCAGTACTTC. It encodes CASSHEQGSYEQYF.

The rearrangement joins TRBV3-1 (or the pseudogene TRBV3-2) to TRBJ1-4; D uncertain. Germline V gene data show CDR1 as LGHDT and CDR2 as YNNKEL (reference sequence). V shed 8 bases and J shed 2 bases, with 15 bases lying between them. The CDR3 covers 15 residues. The DNA of the CDR3 is TGTGCCAGCGCGCCGGGTGAGCTGACTAATGAAAAACTGTTTTTT. Residues: CASAPGELTNEKLFF.

J is TRBJ2-6 and V is TRBV5-5; 8 bases are a match to TRBD1. Germline-derived CDR1 and CDR2 are SGHKS and YYEKEE (reference sequence). The CDR3 totals 17 residues. Trimming removed 2 bases from V and 0 bases from J; junction bases left unmatched: 4. The CDR3 region is CASSLRQGPSGANVLTF. The CDR3 DNA reads TGTGCCAGCAGCTTACGACAGGGGCCCTCTGGGGCCAACGTCCTGACTTTC.

This rearrangement joins TRBV28 to TRBJ1-2; the match to TRBD1 covers 7 bases. V lost 5 bases and J lost 4; bases outside the gene matches: 7. This CDR3 is 14 amino acids long. CDR1 and CDR2 from the germline V gene are MDHEN and SYDVKM. This CDR3 reads CASSLTGQVYGYTF. The CDR3 DNA sequence: TGTGCCAGCAGTCTTACCGGACAGGTCTATGGCTACACCTTC.

The rearrangement links TRBV7-9 to TRBJ1-2; no clear D gene. This CDR3 is built from 14 residues. Between the trimmed V and J ends, which lost 8 bases and 4 bases, there was a span of 17 bases. In germline, CDR1 is SEHNR, CDR2 FQNEAQ (reference sequence). CDR3: CASDPDGKGYGYTF. The CDR3 nucleotides are TGTGCCAGCGACCCGGACGGGAAGGGCTATGGCTACACCTTC.

This rearrangement joins TRBV4-2 to TRBJ1-1; D not certain. Trimming shortened V by 8 bases and J by 0 bases, and 7 bases separated the two germline ends. Germline V gene data show CDR1 as LGHNA and CDR2 as YNFKEQ. This CDR3 is built from 12 residues. CDR3 coding DNA: TGTGCCAGCCGCGACTTGAACACTGAAGCTTTCTTT. Translation gives CASRDLNTEAFF.

V and J are TRBV28 and TRBJ1-6; TRBD1 matches at 9 bases. Trimming at V came to 2 bases and at J to 10 bases, leaving 6 bases not matched to a gene. The CDR3 runs to 15 residues. CDR1 is MDHEN and CDR2 is SYDVKM in the germline V gene. The CDR3 here is CASSLGTGSYSPLHF. The CDR3 region has the DNA TGTGCCAGCAGTTTAGGGACAGGGAGTTACTCACCCCTCCACTTT.

The CDR3 spells CASSLSGTGDYEQYF. The CDR3 DNA follows: TGCGCCAGCAGCCTTTCCGGGACAGGGGACTACGAGCAGTACTTC. The rearrangement joins TRBV4-1 to TRBJ2-7; 10 bases match TRBD1. The CDR3 covers 15 residues. CDR1 and CDR2 from the germline V gene are MGHRA and YSYEKL. V gave up 4 bases and J gave up 3 bases; unmatched junction bases: 6.

V is TRBV18 and J is TRBJ1-2, with D possibly being TRBD1 (6 bases). V gave up 3 bases and J gave up 3 bases, with 17 bases separating them. The CDR3 extends over 16 amino acids. Germline V gives CDR1 KGHSH, CDR2 LQKENI. The CDR3, as DNA: TGTGCCAGCTCACCCGCCCCCGGGACACCGGACTATGGCTACACCTTC. Protein product: CASSPAPGTPDYGYTF.

This clone has only one observation. This chain uses TRBV7-8 with TRBJ1-3, with D possibly TRBD1 on 5 matching bases. V gave up 3 bases and J gave up 3 bases, with 6 bases separating them. CDR3 length: 13 residues. The germline V gene encodes CDR1 SGHVS and CDR2 FQNEAQ. In nucleotides, the CDR3 is TGTGCCAGCAGCTTCCAGGGTGGAAACACCATATATTTT. Its protein product is CASSFQGGNTIYF.